Below are 11 T cell receptor beta chains sequenced from a single sample in a study of cytomegalovirus exposure and HLA in healthy donors. This PCR relied on a set of 60 Vbeta primers and 13 Jbeta primers. Produced via immunoSEQ multiplex PCR; TCRdb's table is partial and in-frame only. The sample has 200,000 or so clones, 83% seen once; the top ten hold 1.2% to 1.5%. Sample: PBMCs. The receptor source for this set is a girl aged 10 to 17 in good health and CMV-seronegative.

The chain recombines TRBV5-6 with TRBJ2-1, with D perhaps matching TRBD2 (6 bases). The CDR3 is made up of 17 amino acids. Germline V gene lookup returns CDR1 SGHDT and CDR2 YYEEEE. The V end lost 0 bases, the J end lost 4 bases, and 17 bases lay between the germline ends. CDR3 nucleotides: TGTGCCAGCAGCTTGGGGATTAGCGGATCGCTATACAATGAGCAGTTCTTC. Residues: CASSLGISGSLYNEQFF.

This clone was recorded only once. This chain connects TRBV28 to TRBJ1-1; D not resolved. This CDR3 has 15 residues. V shed 7 bases and J shed 2 bases, with 17 bases lying between them. Per germline, CDR1 MDHEN and CDR2 SYDVKM. CDR3 DNA sequence: TGTGCCAGCAAGTTAAGCGGGCAGCAAAACACTGAAGCTTTCTTT. Protein: CASKLSGQQNTEAFF.

The count of this clone is one. The V and J genes are TRBV4-2 and TRBJ2-5; possibly TRBD1 for D (5 bases). This CDR3 has 18 residues. The V end was cut by 0 bases, the J end by 4 bases, with 21 bases between. The germline V gene has CDR1 LGHNA and CDR2 YNFKEQ. The DNA for the CDR3 is TGTGCCAGCAGCCAAGAGTTTCCCGGACCCCGACAGCTAGAGACCCAGTACTTC. It translates to CASSQEFPGPRQLETQYF.

The chain employs TRBV18 and TRBJ1-1; D call uncertain. The CDR3 totals 13 residues. Per germline, CDR1 KGHSH and CDR2 LQKENI. The ends were cut back, 3 bases at V and 6 bases at J, with 11 bases in the middle. The CDR3 reads CASSPGWRAEAFF. As DNA, the CDR3 is TGTGCCAGCTCACCGGGCTGGCGGGCTGAAGCTTTCTTT.

This clone was seen a few times. The chain joins TRBV2 to TRBJ1-2, with a weak D call TRBD1 (6 bases). Germline values: CDR1 SNHLY, CDR2 FYNNEI. The V gene lost 9 bases and the J gene lost 2 bases, with 16 bases spanning the gap. The CDR3 sequence is 14 residues long. CDR3: CASGTGLGNYGYTF. The CDR3 DNA sequence: TGTGCCAGTGGAACAGGGCTGGGGAACTATGGCTACACCTTC.

The chain recombines TRBV5-4 with TRBJ2-5; 7 bases align to TRBD1. V lost 3 bases, J lost 2 bases, and 4 bases stayed unmatched. Germline loops: CDR1 SGHNT, CDR2 YYREEE (reference sequence). The CDR3 has 14 residues. CDR3 nucleotides: TGTGCCAGCAGCTCGGGACAGACTCAAGAGACCCAGTACTTC. This gives the protein CASSSGQTQETQYF.

The rearrangement uses TRBV7-9 and TRBJ1-1; D is possibly TRBD1 (5 bases). The CDR3 runs to 15 residues. V lost 2 bases and J 4 bases, leaving 14 bases between the germline ends. Germline loops: CDR1 SEHNR, CDR2 FQNEAQ (reference sequence). CDR3 in amino acids: CASSLSPGIGTEAFF. In DNA, the CDR3 is TGTGCCAGCAGCTTAAGTCCAGGGATCGGCACTGAAGCTTTCTTT.

The chain combines TRBV13 with TRBJ1-2, with a possible D match to TRBD1 (6 bases). CDR1 and CDR2 from the germline V gene are PRHDT and FYEKMQ (reference sequence). Trimming took off 5 bases at V and 6 bases at J, with 22 bases between the two ends. The CDR3 runs 16 residues. In DNA, the CDR3 is TGTGCCAGCAGCACTCGACAGAGCGGGGGCCCAGATGGCTACACCTTC. Translating it yields CASSTRQSGGPDGYTF.

V gene TRBV19 combines with J gene TRBJ1-5; D gene ambiguous. The V gene lost 0 bases and the J gene lost 3 bases, with 9 bases spanning the gap. Germline assignment: CDR1 LNHDA and CDR2 SQIVND (reference sequence). This CDR3 contains 15 residues. The CDR3 region has the DNA TGTGCCAGTAGTATAGACAGATCCTCCAATCAGCCCCAGCATTTT. It yields the protein CASSIDRSSNQPQHF.

The rearrangement joins TRBV28 to TRBJ2-5; D is perhaps TRBD2 (6 bases). With the DNA end fitting TRBJ2-7 better, the J assignment may be wrong. Germline lookup yields CDR1 MDHEN and CDR2 SYDVKM. The length of the CDR3 is 13 residues. The chain's CDR3 is CASRGTGVYEQYF. CDR3 coding DNA: TGTGCCAGCCGGGGAACGGGGGTTTACGAGCAGTACTTC.

The rearrangement joins TRBV21-1 to TRBJ2-7; the table's D call, TRBD2, was not checked against the DNA. TRBV21-1 is a pseudogene. CDR3 length equals 17 residues. In nucleotides, the CDR3 is TGTGCCAGCAGCCCCTCCCCGGGACTAGCGGGGTCCTACGAGCAGTACTTC. Translated, it gives CASSPSPGLAGSYEQYF.